This is a list of T cell receptor beta chains from one sample in a study of T cell responses to AZD1222 COVID-19 vaccine. Only in-frame clones appear in the TCRdb table, and some are missing; sequencing was by immunoSEQ multiplex PCR. The table has 85,000 to 110,000 clones, less than 95% seen once. Sequencing was performed on peripheral blood, taken on day 0 of AZD1222 vaccination. These receptors all come from an adult in good health. Each CDR3 is given with its conserved first and last residue. The D gene is left open where the match is weak. Clone size is given for some rows only: seen once, a few or many times, or a class if the clone is expanded.

D gene,clone size,J gene,V gene,CDR3 DNA,CDR3 protein
NA,NA,TRBJ2-7,TRBV2,TGTGCCAGCAGTGACGGGGGATACTCCTACGAGCAGTACTTC,CASSDGGYSYEQYF
NA,NA,TRBJ1-1,TRBV5-1,TGCGCCAGCAGCTACGGGGGGAACACTGAAGCTTTCTTT,CASSYGGNTEAFF
NA,NA,TRBJ1-2,TRBV7-2,TGTGCCAGCAGCCCAGAGGTCGCAAAGGTGTCCTATGGCTACACCTTC,CASSPEVAKVSYGYTF
NA,NA,TRBJ1-1,TRBV5-1,TGCGCCAGCATCGGACCCGGGACAAACACTGAAGCTTTCTTT,CASIGPGTNTEAFF
TRBD1,NA,TRBJ1-1,TRBV10-3,TGTGCCATCAGTGAGACAGACAGGGGCCCGCGAGAAAGAGCTTTCTTT,CAISETDRGPRERAFF
TRBD2,NA,TRBJ2-7,TRBV28,TGTGCCAGCACTAGCGGGAGCCCCTACGAGCAGTACTTC,CASTSGSPYEQYF
NA,once,TRBJ2-1,TRBV30,TGTGCCTCCTCGGATGACAGGACTTCTTACAATGAGCAGTTCTTC,CASSDDRTSYNEQFF
TRBD1,NA,TRBJ2-2,TRBV3-1/TRBV3-2,TGTGCCAGCAGCTCGAGCTCCGGGACAGGGCTGGCCGGGGAGCTGTTTTTT,CASSSSSGTGLAGELFF
NA,NA,TRBJ2-1,TRBV9,TGTGCCAGCAGCGTAGGTAGCGACTCCTACAATGAGCAGTTCTTC,CASSVGSDSYNEQFF
NA,once,TRBJ2-5,TRBV3-1/TRBV3-2,TGTGCCAGCAGCCAAAGCCCCCAAGAGACCCAGTACTTC,CASSQSPQETQYF
TRBD1,NA,TRBJ1-1,TRBV3-1/TRBV3-2,TGTGCCAGCAGCCAGGGGACAGGGGGCACTGAAGCTTTCTTT,CASSQGTGGTEAFF
NA,NA,TRBJ1-2,TRBV27,TGTGCCAGCAGTTTGGTAGGGGGCTATGGCTACACCTTC,CASSLVGGYGYTF
NA,NA,TRBJ2-3,TRBV2,TGTGCCAGCAGCCGAGGGGTAGATACGCAGTATTTT,CASSRGVDTQYF
NA,NA,TRBJ2-7,TRBV2,TGTGCCAGCAGCTACGGGGTGTTTTACGAGCAGTACTTC,CASSYGVFYEQYF
NA,NA,TRBJ1-2,TRBV30,TGTGCCTGGAGGATGTCCACCTATGGCTACACCTTC,CAWRMSTYGYTF
NA,NA,TRBJ2-7,TRBV19,TGTGCCAGTAGTCTCCGGGACATCCCATCCTGGCAGTACTTC,CASSLRDIPSWQYF
TRBD1,NA,TRBJ1-6,TRBV6-5,TGTGCCAGCAGCTTGGGACAGGGATCGCCACCCCTCCACTTT,CASSLGQGSPPLHF
TRBD2,NA,TRBJ2-2,TRBV18,TGTGCCAGCTCACCTCGGACTAGCGGGGACTCCGGGGAGCTGTTTTTT,CASSPRTSGDSGELFF
NA,NA,TRBJ2-5,TRBV12-5,TGTGCTAGTGGATACACCGCAGGGGCGGGGGAGACCCAGTACTTC,CASGYTAGAGETQYF
NA,NA,TRBJ2-1,TRBV27,TGTGCCAGCAGACGTTATTTCAATGAGCAGTTCTTC,CASRRYFNEQFF
TRBD1,NA,TRBJ2-7,TRBV19,TGTGCCAGTAGCCTGGGGCAGGGGGTCGAGCAGTACTTC,CASSLGQGVEQYF
NA,NA,TRBJ2-5,TRBV7-2,TGTGCCAGCAGCTTATGGGATTCAGAGACCCAGTACTTC,CASSLWDSETQYF
NA,NA,TRBJ1-3,TRBV7-6,TGTGCCAGCAGCTTACTAAGGACGGTGAGCTCTGGAAACACCATATATTTT,CASSLLRTVSSGNTIYF
TRBD1,NA,TRBJ1-2,TRBV28,TGTGCCAGCAGTTCTCCAGGGGGAGACAGGGGGTCGATCTTTGGCTACACCTTC,CASSSPGGDRGSIFGYTF
NA,NA,TRBJ2-5,TRBV19,TGTGCCAGTAGTATTGAGGCTCAAGAGACCCAGTACTTC,CASSIEAQETQYF
NA,NA,TRBJ1-1,TRBV28,TGTGCCAGCAGTTTACCCCTTAGGTCCCCAACTGAAGCTTTCTTT,CASSLPLRSPTEAFF
NA,NA,TRBJ1-5,TRBV19,TGTGCCAGTAGTACTCCCGCGGGTTATAGCAATCAGCCCCAGCATTTT,CASSTPAGYSNQPQHF
TRBD1,once,TRBJ2-3,TRBV6-2/TRBV6-3,TGTGCCAGCAGTTACTCGGTGGCAGGGGGCGCAACAGATACGCAGTATTTT,CASSYSVAGGATDTQYF
NA,NA,TRBJ2-1,TRBV7-8,TGTGCCAGCAGCTTAGGGGCGGGGTGGGTCGATGAGCAGTTCTTC,CASSLGAGWVDEQFF
NA,NA,TRBJ2-7,TRBV7-9,TGTGCCAGTGGGGGTAGGCGGGTCGAGCAGTACTTC,CASGGRRVEQYF
NA,NA,TRBJ1-5,TRBV6-5,TGTGCCAGCAGTTACTCCGCGGCAGGTAATCAGCCCCAGCATTTT,CASSYSAAGNQPQHF
NA,NA,TRBJ2-1,TRBV7-3,TGTGCCAGCAGCCCGTCGTGGGGGCCTTACAATGAGCAGTTCTTC,CASSPSWGPYNEQFF
NA,NA,TRBJ1-6,TRBV7-9,TGTGCCAGCAGCCTTACAGGGTCCTATAATTCACCCCTCCACTTT,CASSLTGSYNSPLHF
NA,NA,TRBJ1-5,TRBV5-1,TGCGCCAGCAGCTTGGGGGACGTGAATCAGCCCCAGCATTTT,CASSLGDVNQPQHF
NA,NA,TRBJ1-4,TRBV30,TGTGCCTGGAGTGCCGGGCAGGCTACTGAAAAACTGTTTTTT,CAWSAGQATEKLFF